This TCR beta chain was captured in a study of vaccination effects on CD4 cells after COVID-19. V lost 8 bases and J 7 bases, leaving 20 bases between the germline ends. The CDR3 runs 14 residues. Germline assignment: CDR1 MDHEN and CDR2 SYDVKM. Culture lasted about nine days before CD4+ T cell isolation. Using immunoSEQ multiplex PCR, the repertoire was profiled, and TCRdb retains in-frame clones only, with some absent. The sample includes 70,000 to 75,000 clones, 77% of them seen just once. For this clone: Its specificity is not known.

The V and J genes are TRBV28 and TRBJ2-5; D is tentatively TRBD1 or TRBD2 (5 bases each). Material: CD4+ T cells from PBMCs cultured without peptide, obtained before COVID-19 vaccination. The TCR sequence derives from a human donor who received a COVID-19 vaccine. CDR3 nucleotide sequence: TGTGCCAGCGGTTGGGGCCGAATAGGAGGGACCCAGTACTTC. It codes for CASGWGRIGGTQYF.